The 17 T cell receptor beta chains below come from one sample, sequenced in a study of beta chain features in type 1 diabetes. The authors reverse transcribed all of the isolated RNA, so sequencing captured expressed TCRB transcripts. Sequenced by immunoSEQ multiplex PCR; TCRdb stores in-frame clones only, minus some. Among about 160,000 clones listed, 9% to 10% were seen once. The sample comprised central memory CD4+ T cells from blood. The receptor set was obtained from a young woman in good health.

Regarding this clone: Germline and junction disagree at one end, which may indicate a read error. The CDR3 DNA reads TGTGCCACCAGTGATCCACAGGGGGCTGGTGAGACCGGGGAGCTGTTTTTT. It specifies CATSDPQGAGETGELFF. The chain joins TRBV27 to TRBJ2-2; 9 positions match TRBD1. CDR3 length: 17 amino acids. The germline gives CDR1 MNHEY, CDR2 SMNVEV (reference sequence).

The CDR3 coding sequence is TGTGCCAGCAGCTTAGTCCTCGAGTCTAGCACAGATACGCAGTATTTT. Residues: CASSLVLESSTDTQYF. This sequence joins TRBV11-2 and TRBJ2-3, with D hard to call. The CDR3 length is 16 residues. The V and J ends lost 1 base and 0 bases respectively, with 11 bases between them. Germline V gives CDR1 SGHAT, CDR2 FQNNGV.

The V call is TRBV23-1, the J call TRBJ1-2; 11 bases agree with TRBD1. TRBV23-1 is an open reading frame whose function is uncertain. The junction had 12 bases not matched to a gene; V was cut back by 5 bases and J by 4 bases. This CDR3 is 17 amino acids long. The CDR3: CASSLGQGAAGSYGYTF. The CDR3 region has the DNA TGCGCCAGCAGTTTAGGACAGGGGGCGGCTGGGAGCTATGGCTACACCTTC.

The CDR3 DNA reads as TGCAGCGTTGTAGTAGGCGGGGGCTCCTACAATGAGCAGTTCTTC. Translating gives CSVVVGGGSYNEQFF. The V gene is TRBV29-1, the J gene TRBJ2-1, with TRBD2 identical over 7 bases. The germline V gene encodes CDR1 SQVTM and CDR2 ANQGSEA. This CDR3 has 15 residues. Unmatched junction bases numbered 6, after V lost 4 bases and J lost 0 bases.

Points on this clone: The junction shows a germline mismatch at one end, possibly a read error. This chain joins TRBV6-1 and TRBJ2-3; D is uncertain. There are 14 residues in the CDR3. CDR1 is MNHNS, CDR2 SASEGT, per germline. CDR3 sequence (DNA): TGTGCCATCAGTGAATCTCTATCCACAGATACGCAGTATTTT. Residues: CAISESLSTDTQYF.

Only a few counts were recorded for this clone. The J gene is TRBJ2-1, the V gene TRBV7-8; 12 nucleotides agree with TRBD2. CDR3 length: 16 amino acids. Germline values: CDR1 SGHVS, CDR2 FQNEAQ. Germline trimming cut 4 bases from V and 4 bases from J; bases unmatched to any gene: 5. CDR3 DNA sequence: TGTGCCAGCAGCTCTACTAGCGGGAGGACGTACAATGAGCAGTTCTTC. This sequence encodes CASSSTSGRTYNEQFF.

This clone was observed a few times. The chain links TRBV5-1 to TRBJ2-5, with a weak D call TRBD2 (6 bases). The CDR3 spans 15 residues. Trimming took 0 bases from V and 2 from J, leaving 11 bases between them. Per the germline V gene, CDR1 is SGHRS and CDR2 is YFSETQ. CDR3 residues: CASSLVGGDQETQYF. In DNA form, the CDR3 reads TGCGCCAGCAGCTTGGTTGGCGGGGATCAAGAGACCCAGTACTTC.

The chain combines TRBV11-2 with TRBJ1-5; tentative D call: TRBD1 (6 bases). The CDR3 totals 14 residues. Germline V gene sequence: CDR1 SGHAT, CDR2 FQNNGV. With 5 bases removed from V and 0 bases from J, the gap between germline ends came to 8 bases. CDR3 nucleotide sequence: TGTGCCAGCAGCCGACAGGATAGCAATCAGCCCCAGCATTTT. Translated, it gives CASSRQDSNQPQHF.

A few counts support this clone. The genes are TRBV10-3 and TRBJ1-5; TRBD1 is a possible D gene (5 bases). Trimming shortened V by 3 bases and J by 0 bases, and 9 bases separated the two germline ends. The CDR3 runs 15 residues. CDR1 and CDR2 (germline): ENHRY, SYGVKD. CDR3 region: CAISDRADSNQPQHF. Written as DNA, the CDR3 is TGTGCCATCAGTGACAGGGCCGATAGCAATCAGCCCCAGCATTTT.

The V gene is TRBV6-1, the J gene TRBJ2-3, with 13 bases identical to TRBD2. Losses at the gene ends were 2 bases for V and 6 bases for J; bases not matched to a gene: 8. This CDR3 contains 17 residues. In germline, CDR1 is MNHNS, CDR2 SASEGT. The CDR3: CASSETSGRAWMDTQYF. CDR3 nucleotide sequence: TGTGCCAGCAGTGAAACTAGCGGGAGGGCCTGGATGGATACGCAGTATTTT.

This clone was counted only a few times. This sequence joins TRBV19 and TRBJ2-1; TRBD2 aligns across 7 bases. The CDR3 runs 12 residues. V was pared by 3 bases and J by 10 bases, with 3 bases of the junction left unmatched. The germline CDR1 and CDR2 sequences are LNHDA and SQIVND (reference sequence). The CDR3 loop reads CASSIYSGEQFF. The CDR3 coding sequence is TGTGCCAGTAGTATCTATAGCGGGGAGCAGTTCTTC.

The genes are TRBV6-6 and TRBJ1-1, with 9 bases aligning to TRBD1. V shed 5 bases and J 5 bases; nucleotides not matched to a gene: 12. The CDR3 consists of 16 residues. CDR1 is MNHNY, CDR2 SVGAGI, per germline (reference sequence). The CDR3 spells CASSPLAGTGSTEAFF. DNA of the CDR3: TGTGCCAGCAGTCCCTTGGCCGGGACAGGGAGTACTGAAGCTTTCTTT.

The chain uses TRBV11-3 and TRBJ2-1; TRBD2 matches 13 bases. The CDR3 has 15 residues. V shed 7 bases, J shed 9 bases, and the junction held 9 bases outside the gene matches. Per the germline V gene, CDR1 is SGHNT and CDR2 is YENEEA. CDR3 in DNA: TGTGCCAGCACCCCCGGACTAGCGGGAGCTGGTGAGCAGTTCTTC. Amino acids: CASTPGLAGAGEQFF.

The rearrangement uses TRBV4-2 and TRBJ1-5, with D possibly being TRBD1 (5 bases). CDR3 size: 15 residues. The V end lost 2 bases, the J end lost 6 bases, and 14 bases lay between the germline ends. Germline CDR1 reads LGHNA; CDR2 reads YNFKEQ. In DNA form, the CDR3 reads TGTGCCAGCAGCCAAACCGGGGGGGATTCTCAGCCCCAGCATTTT. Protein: CASSQTGGDSQPQHF.

The CDR3 coding sequence is TGTGCCAGCAGCGGAAGACAGAACACCGGGGAGCTGTTTTTT. It translates to CASSGRQNTGELFF. The chain links TRBV9 to TRBJ2-2, with D unresolved. V was shortened by 3 bases and J by 1 base, with 7 bases between the two germline ends. From germline, CDR1 is SGDLS and CDR2 YYNGEE. The CDR3 sequence is 14 residues long.

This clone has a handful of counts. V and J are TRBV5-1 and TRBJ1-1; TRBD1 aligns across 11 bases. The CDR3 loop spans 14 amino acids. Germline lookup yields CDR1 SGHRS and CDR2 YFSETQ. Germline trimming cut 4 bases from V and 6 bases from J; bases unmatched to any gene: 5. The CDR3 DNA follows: TGCGCCAGCAGCGAGGGACAGGGGGACGCTGAAGCTTTCTTT. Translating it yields CASSEGQGDAEAFF.

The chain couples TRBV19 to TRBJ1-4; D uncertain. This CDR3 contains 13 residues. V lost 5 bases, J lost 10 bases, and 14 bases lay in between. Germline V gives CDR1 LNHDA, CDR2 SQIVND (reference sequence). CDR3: CASSVGRRGKLFF. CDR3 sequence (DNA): TGTGCCAGTAGTGTAGGACGGCGAGGAAAACTGTTTTTT.